Each of the 18 T cell receptor beta chains below was sequenced from the same sample in a study of regulatory T cells in long-lasting Graves disease. Time point noted: persistent/refractory GD, antithyroid drugs over 5 years with positive TRAb. TCR sequences were obtained from RNA taken from PBMCs. Construction of the TCR beta libraries employed iRepertoire HTBI primers in conjunction with Arm-PCR of CDR3 regions. MiXCR, run by TCRdb on the multiplex PCR reads, gives a single entry per CDR3 protein. The sample gives about 340,000 distinct CDR3 sequences, 15% to 20% of which show up once; around 30% is in the top ten. The sample was peripheral blood mononuclear cells (PBMCs), taken when the disease was refractory, from a patient treated with antithyroid drugs. Source of these receptors: a female donor with Graves disease.

There are many counts of this clonotype. The chain recombines TRBV29-1 with TRBJ2-7; D is undetermined. The V gene lost 0 bases and the J gene lost 6 bases, with 9 bases spanning the gap. This CDR3 comprises 12 residues. Germline V gene data show CDR1 as SQVTM and CDR2 as ANQGSEA. The CDR3, as DNA: TGCAGCGTTGAAGAGAAGGGTCGCGAGCAGTACTTC. This translates into CSVEEKGREQYF.

This clonotype has just a few counts. CDR3 protein: CASSFSLGSPSPLHF. DNA of the CDR3: TGTGCCAGCAGTTTTAGTTTAGGGTCCCCTTCACCCCTCCACTTT. The chain joins TRBV27 to TRBJ1-6; D remains ambiguous. Germline values: CDR1 MNHEY, CDR2 SMNVEV (reference sequence). The CDR3 has 15 residues. Trimming took 3 bases from V and 9 from J, leaving 15 bases between them.

This clonotype was detected ten times or more. The V and J genes are TRBV11-2 and TRBJ2-5, with 8 bases that match TRBD1. The CDR3 spans 14 residues. Germline values: CDR1 SGHAT, CDR2 FQNNGV. J gave up 6 bases and V 9 bases, and 12 bases lay outside the gene matches. In nucleotides, the CDR3 is TGTGCCAGTAGAGGACAGGGATCAGGGAAGACCCAGTACTTC. Residues: CASRGQGSGKTQYF.

This clonotype was found many times. The chain recombines TRBV2 with TRBJ2-5; 7 bases fit TRBD1. The CDR3 sequence is 13 residues long. Germline V gene lookup returns CDR1 SNHLY and CDR2 FYNNEI. The junction had 11 bases not matched to a gene; V was cut back by 5 bases and J by 11 bases. The DNA of the CDR3 is TGTGCCAGCAGTTACCGGGACAGCACACCGCAGTACTTC. As protein: CASSYRDSTPQYF.

This clonotype was seen only a few times. The CDR3 nucleotides read TGTGCCATCAGGGGGACAGGGTTGAACACTGAAGCTTTCTTT. It yields the protein CAIRGTGLNTEAFF. The rearrangement links TRBV10-3 to TRBJ1-1; TRBD1 agrees at 9 bases. CDR3 length equals 14 residues. V lost 6 bases, J lost 0 bases, and 2 bases stayed unmatched. CDR1 and CDR2 from the germline V gene are ENHRY and SYGVKD.

This clonotype occurred many times. This chain uses TRBV2 with TRBJ2-7; D remains unclear. The CDR3 loop spans 15 amino acids. Germline-derived CDR1 and CDR2 are SNHLY and FYNNEI. The V and J ends lost 2 bases and 3 bases respectively, with 14 bases between them. CDR3 loop: CASSEYALLGYEQYF. In nucleotides, the CDR3 is TGTGCCAGCAGTGAATATGCCCTATTGGGCTACGAGCAGTACTTC.

The chain employs TRBV6-5 and TRBJ1-6, with D perhaps matching TRBD1 (5 bases). V was shortened by 0 bases and J by 11 bases, with 11 bases between the two germline ends. CDR1 and CDR2 (germline): MNHEY, SVGAGI. CDR3 size: 14 residues. CDR3 DNA sequence: TGTGCCAGCAGTTACTCGGTGAAGGGGCCACCCCTCCACTTT. Translated, it gives CASSYSVKGPPLHF.

The rearrangement joins TRBV5-1 to TRBJ2-3, with 10 positions matching TRBD2. V was clipped by 4 bases and J by 6 bases; unmatched bases: 11. Looked up from germline, CDR1 is SGHRS and CDR2 is YFSETQ. The CDR3 consists of 16 residues. The CDR3 protein is CASSILPLAGEDTQYF. CDR3 in DNA: TGCGCCAGCAGCATCCTCCCTCTAGCGGGGGAGGATACGCAGTATTTT.

In its sample, this clonotype was seen a few times. As DNA, the CDR3 is TGTGCCAGTAGCTGGGGGGGGCGCAATCAGCCCCAGCATTTT. This sequence encodes CASSWGGRNQPQHF. The chain joins TRBV19 to TRBJ1-5, with D maybe TRBD1 (6 bases). The CDR3 runs 14 residues. Germline CDR1 reads LNHDA; CDR2 reads SQIVND (reference sequence). The V end was cut by 6 bases, the J end by 2 bases, with 11 bases between.

This clonotype was seen more than once but under ten times. J is TRBJ2-5 and V is TRBV12-5; TRBD1 agrees at 11 bases. This CDR3 contains 16 residues. V was pared by 4 bases and J by 5 bases, with 9 bases of the junction left unmatched. Germline V lookup: CDR1 LGHNT, CDR2 FRNRAP. CDR3 region: CASGSGTGGTGETQYF. In DNA, the CDR3 is TGTGCTAGTGGTTCCGGGACAGGGGGTACGGGGGAGACCCAGTACTTC. The full variable domain, with the rest looked up from reference TRBV12-5 and TRBJ2-5, is DARVTQTPRHKVTEMGQEVTMRCQPILGHNTVFWYRQTMMQGLELLAYFRNRAPLDDSGMPKDRFSAEMPDATLATLKIQPSEPRDSAVYFCASGSGTGGTGETQYFGPGTRLLVL.

This clonotype was picked up many times. The J gene is TRBJ1-1, the V gene TRBV11-1, with D hard to call. Germline values: CDR1 SGHAT, CDR2 FQDESV (reference sequence). This CDR3 comprises 14 residues. Deletions cut 5 bases from V and 1 base from J, with 11 bases between. In DNA, the CDR3 is TGTGCCAGCAGCCCCGGCCGGACGAACACTGAAGCTTTCTTT. It yields the protein CASSPGRTNTEAFF.

This CDR3 reads CASRQRDGSYEQYF. Here the CDR3 DNA reads TGCGCCAGCAGGCAGAGGGATGGGTCCTACGAGCAGTACTTC. The chain recombines TRBV5-1 with TRBJ2-7; D possibly corresponds to TRBD2 (5 bases). V lost 5 bases and J lost 1, with 13 bases in between. The germline V gene encodes CDR1 SGHRS and CDR2 YFSETQ. The CDR3 runs 14 residues.

This clonotype has at least ten counts. This chain joins TRBV27 and TRBJ1-2; D is perhaps TRBD1 (6 bases). Trimming left V 4 bases short and J 6 bases short, with 6 bases between. This CDR3 is built from 11 residues. Germline lookup yields CDR1 MNHEY and CDR2 SMNVEV (reference sequence). CDR3 sequence: CASSSGDGYTF. In DNA, the CDR3 is TGTGCCAGCAGTTCAGGGGATGGCTACACCTTC.

This sequence joins TRBV7-2 and TRBJ1-1, with 10 bases fitting TRBD1. The CDR3 runs to 15 residues. The ends lost 5 bases at V and 4 bases at J; junction bases unmatched: 7. Per the germline V gene, CDR1 is SGHTA and CDR2 is FQGNSA. The CDR3 DNA reads as TGTGCCAGCAGCATGGACAGGGGGTGGGTCACTGAAGCTTTCTTT. It encodes CASSMDRGWVTEAFF.

There are many counts of this clonotype. This rearrangement joins TRBV11-3 to TRBJ2-5; TRBD1 matches at 8 bases. CDR3 size: 14 residues. Looked up from germline, CDR1 is SGHNT and CDR2 is YENEEA. V gave up 4 bases and J gave up 2 bases; unmatched junction bases: 3. Here the CDR3 reads CASSSYRGQETQYF. CDR3 nucleotide sequence: TGTGCCAGCAGCTCGTACAGGGGGCAAGAGACCCAGTACTTC.

This clonotype appeared once. A much larger clone differs from this one at a single base, so this may be a read error. This rearrangement joins TRBV2 to TRBJ1-6; TRBD1 matches 7 bases. The CDR3 runs 12 residues. Germline CDR1 SNHLY, CDR2 FYNNEI. This CDR3 reads CACSAGGSPLHF. The CDR3 DNA reads as TGTGCCTGCAGCGCAGGGGGTTCACCCCTCCACTTT.

This sequence joins TRBV2 and TRBJ2-1, with D hard to call. The V gene's germline CDR1 is SNHLY and CDR2 FYNNEI. V dropped 8 bases and J dropped 1 base, with 15 bases sitting between them. This CDR3 region has 15 residues. DNA for the CDR3: TGTGCCAGCCTGTCGGTGGCGTTGTCCTACAATGAGCAGTTCTTC. Its protein product is CASLSVALSYNEQFF.

In this sample, this clonotype turned up many times. This chain joins TRBV12-3 or TRBV12-4 and TRBJ2-6, with D possibly TRBD1 on 6 matching bases. Trimming stripped 6 bases from V and 0 bases from J, with 15 bases between. This CDR3 is built from 17 residues. The CDR3 loop is CASSPGQLFSGANVLTF. CDR3 DNA: TGTGCCAGCAGCCCCGGACAGCTATTCTCTGGGGCCAACGTCCTGACTTTC.